This passage covers 9 T cell receptor beta chains from one sample sequenced in a study of blood T cell repertoires in COVID-19. Assay used: immunoSEQ multiplex PCR; TCRdb lists only in-frame clones, some missing. The sample comprises about 88,000 clones, about 88% of which are singletons, and about 2.7% rests with the top ten. The material sequenced was peripheral blood. The receptor set was obtained from a woman over 75 with acute or convalescent COVID-19.

This clone has a single count. V is TRBV7-8 and J is TRBJ1-5; 10 nucleotides agree with TRBD1. The J segment lost 6 bases and the V segment lost 5 bases, leaving 10 bases of the junction unmatched. This CDR3 is 16 amino acids long. CDR1 and CDR2 from the germline V gene are SGHVS and FQNEAQ. The CDR3 here is CASSGGTGAWSQPQHF. The CDR3 DNA is TGTGCCAGCAGCGGCGGGACAGGGGCTTGGAGTCAGCCCCAGCATTTT.

This chain uses TRBV27 with TRBJ1-2; the D is unclear. The CDR3 extends over 13 amino acids. Trimming cost V 3 bases and J 8 bases, with 13 bases left between them. Germline lookup yields CDR1 MNHEY and CDR2 SMNVEV (reference sequence). The CDR3 here is CASSFAGDHGYTF. The CDR3 DNA reads TGTGCCAGCAGTTTTGCGGGAGACCACGGCTACACCTTC.

The CDR3 spells CASSLPGGGTGELFF. Written as DNA, the CDR3 is TGTGCCAGCAGCTTACCAGGGGGCGGAACCGGGGAGCTGTTTTTT. The V gene is TRBV5-6, the J gene TRBJ2-2; 8 nucleotides agree with TRBD1. The CDR3 consists of 15 residues. Per germline, CDR1 SGHDT and CDR2 YYEEEE. J gave up 5 bases and V 2 bases, and 5 bases lay outside the gene matches.

The V gene is TRBV5-1, the J gene TRBJ1-2; the D is unclear. CDR3 length: 14 residues. V lost 0 bases to trimming and J lost 5 bases, with 11 bases between them. Germline V gene lookup returns CDR1 SGHRS and CDR2 YFSETQ. The CDR3 reads CASSLEGQAYGYTF. CDR3 in DNA: TGCGCCAGCAGCTTGGAAGGCCAGGCTTATGGCTACACCTTC.

The J gene is TRBJ1-4, the V gene TRBV9; D not resolved. The CDR3 sequence is 15 residues long. The germline V gene has CDR1 SGDLS and CDR2 YYNGEE. The V end was cut by 5 bases, the J end by 3 bases, with 14 bases between. The CDR3 nucleotides read TGTGCCAGCAGGTACCAAAAGGCGGCTAATGAAAAACTGTTTTTT. Its translation: CASRYQKAANEKLFF.

The J gene is TRBJ1-1, the V gene TRBV14; 8 bases align to TRBD1. From germline, CDR1 is SGHDN and CDR2 FVKESK. Trimming cost V 0 bases and J 5 bases; bases outside gene matches: 5. The CDR3 contains 15 residues. This CDR3 is CASSQDEDRATEAFF. DNA of the CDR3: TGTGCCAGCAGCCAAGATGAGGACAGGGCTACTGAAGCTTTCTTT.

This sequence joins TRBV28 and TRBJ1-2, with TRBD1 matching over 8 bases. Trimming removed 4 bases from V and 7 bases from J; junction bases left unmatched: 17. Germline V CDR1 and CDR2: MDHEN, SYDVKM. The CDR3 loop spans 17 amino acids. This chain's CDR3 is CASSSGTLTGVFGGYTF. CDR3 coding DNA: TGTGCCAGCAGTTCAGGGACTTTGACAGGGGTTTTTGGTGGCTACACCTTC.

This chain uses TRBV6-1 with TRBJ2-7; TRBD1 aligns across 9 bases. V lost 3 bases to trimming and J lost 3 bases; unmatched junction nucleotides: 6. The length of the CDR3 is 15 residues. The germline CDR1 and CDR2 sequences are MNHNS and SASEGT. The CDR3 nucleotides read TGTGCCAGCAGTGAGGCTACGACAGGGGGCTACGAGCAGTACTTC. Amino acids: CASSEATTGGYEQYF.

V and J are TRBV4-3 and TRBJ1-2; D unresolved. V lost 5 bases and J 4 bases, leaving 14 bases between the germline ends. The CDR3 totals 14 residues. The germline V gene encodes CDR1 LGHNA and CDR2 YSLEER. This chain's CDR3 is CASSGGGSLYGYTF. CDR3 DNA: TGCGCCAGCAGCGGCGGCGGAAGCCTCTATGGCTACACCTTC.